Presented here are 9 T cell receptor beta chains from one specimen sequenced in a study of CD8+ T cells in alopecia areata. RNA was extracted and reverse transcribed into cDNA as the sequencing template. Clones were sequenced by immunoSEQ multiplex PCR, and TCRdb holds only the in-frame ones, with some missing. This table holds 100,000 to 120,000 clones, 56% found once. Treatment specified: oral pan-JAK inhibitor, 5-10 mg twice daily. The input for sequencing was CD4+ T cells sorted from blood, taken at week 24, from a patient treated with tofacitinib. These receptors came from a human donor with alopecia areata.

The chain combines TRBV27 with TRBJ1-2; 7 bases agree with TRBD1. The V gene's germline CDR1 is MNHEY and CDR2 SMNVEV (reference sequence). The ends lost 5 bases at V and 4 bases at J; junction bases unmatched: 4. The CDR3 runs 13 residues. DNA of the CDR3: TGTGCCAGCAGTCCACAGGGGATCTATGGCTACACCTTC. This gives the protein CASSPQGIYGYTF.

Only a few counts were recorded for this clone. The J gene is TRBJ1-1, the V gene TRBV12-5; TRBD1 matches at 7 bases. This CDR3 region has 13 residues. Germline assignment: CDR1 LGHNT and CDR2 FRNRAP. V trimming: 7 bases; J trimming: 4 bases; junction bases outside the gene matches: 6. CDR3 coding DNA: TGTGCTAGTGCGCGACAGGGAATCACTGAAGCTTTCTTT. It is translated as CASARQGITEAFF.

In regard to this clone: Other DNA sequences in the same sample also yield this CDR3. The chain has TRBV5-1 and TRBJ1-1; D ambiguous. Germline CDR1 reads SGHRS; CDR2 reads YFSETQ. V was trimmed by 0 bases and J by 2 bases, leaving 5 bases between them. CDR3 size: 13 residues. In DNA form, the CDR3 reads TGCGCCAGCAGCTTGGACAGTAACACTGAAGCTTTCTTT. This encodes CASSLDSNTEAFF.

This clone was counted only a few times. This same CDR3 is encoded by further DNA sequences in the sample. The chain has TRBV29-1 and TRBJ2-5; 8 bases are a match to TRBD2. This CDR3 is 14 amino acids long. V lost 4 bases to trimming and J lost 2 bases; unmatched junction nucleotides: 6. The germline gives CDR1 SQVTM, CDR2 ANQGSEA. This CDR3 is CSVVPGTRQETQYF. The DNA of the CDR3 is TGCAGCGTTGTTCCCGGGACTAGGCAAGAGACCCAGTACTTC.

This clone came up a few times. This CDR3 reads CASSGGGYTF. DNA for the CDR3: TGTGCCAGCAGCGGGGGTGGCTACACCTTC. The chain uses TRBV6-6 and TRBJ1-2, with D perhaps matching TRBD1 (5 bases). Trimming removed 6 bases at V and 7 bases at J, with 6 bases between. This CDR3 has 10 residues. CDR1 and CDR2 (germline): MNHNY, SVGAGI (reference sequence).

The genes are TRBV5-1 and TRBJ2-5, with TRBD2 matching 11 bases. This CDR3 is 15 amino acids long. J was trimmed by 4 bases and V by 2 bases; bases with no gene match: 4. Per the germline V gene, CDR1 is SGHRS and CDR2 is YFSETQ. In DNA form, the CDR3 reads TGCGCCAGCAGCTTTTCTAGCGGGGGGACAGAGACCCAGTACTTC. It specifies CASSFSSGGTETQYF. Complete variable domain (other parts from reference TRBV5-1 and TRBJ2-5): KAGVTQTPRYLIKTRGQQVTLSCSPISGHRSVSWYQQTPGQGLQFLFEYFSETQRNKGNFPGRFSGRQFSNSRSEMNVSTLELGDSALYLCASSFSSGGTETQYFGPGTRLLVL.

This clone appeared many times. V usage is TRBV6-5 and J usage is TRBJ2-1; D is perhaps TRBD1 (6 bases). V was clipped by 2 bases and J by 6 bases, with 17 bases between them. CDR3 length: 16 residues. Germline V lookup: CDR1 MNHEY, CDR2 SVGAGI. The CDR3 loop is CASSYGGVGGGNEQFF. Here the CDR3 DNA reads TGTGCCAGCAGTTACGGGGGCGTCGGAGGTGGCAATGAGCAGTTCTTC.

The chain uses TRBV5-1 and TRBJ2-3, with 8 nucleotides matching TRBD2. This CDR3 has 16 amino acids. The V segment lost 0 bases and the J segment 2 bases; nucleotides outside the gene matches: 5. Germline-derived CDR1 and CDR2 are SGHRS and YFSETQ. This CDR3 reads CASSLGLAGDTDTQYF. CDR3 coding DNA: TGCGCCAGCAGCTTGGGCCTAGCGGGCGACACAGATACGCAGTATTTT.

The rearrangement links TRBV18 to TRBJ2-1, with 11 nucleotides matching TRBD2. The CDR3 sequence is 17 residues long. With 3 bases clipped from V and 10 bases from J, the junction kept 14 bases outside the gene matches. Germline V gives CDR1 KGHSH, CDR2 LQKENI. The DNA of the CDR3 is TGTGCCAGCTCACCCACCGCTAGCGGGGGGTTAGCGGCAGAGCAGTTCTTC. It specifies CASSPTASGGLAAEQFF. The full variable domain, completed using reference TRBV18 and TRBJ2-1, is NAGVMQNPRHLVRRRGQEARLRCSPMKGHSHVYWYRQLPEEGLKFMVYLQKENIIDESGMPKERFSAEFPKEGPSILRIQQVVRGDSAAYFCASSPTASGGLAAEQFFGPGTRLTVL.